Presented here are 31 T cell receptor beta chains from one specimen sequenced in a study of monozygotic twins with cystic fibrosis. The method was immunoSEQ multiplex PCR; TCRdb's version includes in-frame clones alone and lacks a portion of them. Of about 9,500 clones listed, 98% to 99% are singletons. The sequenced material came from blood. The receptors shown here come from a girl aged 2-10 years with cystic fibrosis.

V gene TRBV2 combines with J gene TRBJ1-1; 7 bases agree with TRBD1. CDR1 and CDR2 (germline): SNHLY, FYNNEI. CDR3 size: 14 residues. The V and J ends lost 6 bases and 2 bases, in that order; junction bases with no gene match: 6. This CDR3 is CASRDRTLNTEAFF. CDR3 nucleotide sequence: TGTGCCAGCAGGGACAGGACCTTAAACACTGAAGCTTTCTTT.

The gene calls are TRBV4-2 and TRBJ2-7; 8 bases align to TRBD1. The CDR3 sequence is 14 residues long. V lost 4 bases to trimming and J lost 3 bases; unmatched junction nucleotides: 5. Germline lookup yields CDR1 LGHNA and CDR2 YNFKEQ. The CDR3 sequence is CASSPRQGYYEQYF. The CDR3 bases are TGTGCCAGCAGCCCCAGACAGGGGTACTACGAGCAGTACTTC.

The chain couples TRBV28 to TRBJ2-3; D is uncertain. The CDR3 is 16 amino acids. The ends were cut back, 4 bases at V and 0 bases at J, with 14 bases in the middle. Germline V gene lookup returns CDR1 MDHEN and CDR2 SYDVKM. The CDR3 DNA reads as TGTGCCAGCAGTTCCCGCTGGAGCCCTAGCACAGATACGCAGTATTTT. It translates to CASSSRWSPSTDTQYF. Supplemented by reference TRBV28 and TRBJ2-3, the full variable domain reads DVKVTQSSRYLVKRTGEKVFLECVQDMDHENMFWYRQDPGLGLRLIYFSYDVKMKEKGDIPEGYSVSREKKERFSLILESASTNQTSMYLCASSSRWSPSTDTQYFGPGTRLTVL.

V usage is TRBV20-1 and J usage is TRBJ1-1; unclear D gene. The CDR3 runs to 10 residues. Trimming left V 2 bases short and J 4 bases short, with 2 bases between. Germline V gene lookup returns CDR1 DFQATT and CDR2 SNEGSKA (reference sequence). The CDR3 spells CSARFTEAFF. In DNA form, the CDR3 reads TGCAGTGCTAGATTCACTGAAGCTTTCTTT.

This chain uses TRBV28 with TRBJ1-5, with 7 bases lining up with TRBD1. The germline CDR1 and CDR2 sequences are MDHEN and SYDVKM. J was trimmed by 12 bases and V by 7 bases; bases with no gene match: 12. This CDR3 is built from 13 residues. The CDR3 coding sequence is TGTGCCAGCAAACAGGGGAGGGAGCCTGTCCAGCATTTT. Its translation: CASKQGREPVQHF.

The J gene is TRBJ2-2, the V gene TRBV30; 8 positions match TRBD2. Germline assignment: CDR1 GTSNPN and CDR2 SVGIG (reference sequence). J gave up 4 bases and V 2 bases, and 18 bases lay outside the gene matches. There are 19 residues in the CDR3. CDR3 in amino acids: CAWSPLPGERESGTGELFF. CDR3 DNA: TGTGCCTGGAGTCCCCTACCAGGCGAGCGGGAGAGCGGCACCGGGGAGCTGTTTTTT.

The genes are TRBV5-1 and TRBJ1-1, with D unclear. In germline, CDR1 is SGHRS, CDR2 YFSETQ. Trimming left V 2 bases short and J 0 bases short, with 17 bases between. CDR3 length: 17 amino acids. The CDR3 DNA is TGCGCCAGCAGCTTTCCGGACGGTGGGAGTTTGAACACTGAAGCTTTCTTT. Encoded protein: CASSFPDGGSLNTEAFF.

The chain links TRBV4-1 to TRBJ2-1; D not certain. Trimming pared 4 bases from V and 4 bases from J, leaving 14 bases between. The CDR3 is 15 amino acids. The V gene's germline CDR1 is MGHRA and CDR2 YSYEKL. The CDR3 DNA reads TGCGCCAGCAGCCTAGGCCACGGGCGATACAATGAGCAGTTCTTC. It specifies CASSLGHGRYNEQFF.

The J gene is TRBJ2-2, the V gene TRBV5-1; possibly TRBD2 for D (5 bases). Germline V gives CDR1 SGHRS, CDR2 YFSETQ. The CDR3 is made up of 16 amino acids. V shed 4 bases and J shed 0 bases, with 13 bases lying between them. CDR3 coding DNA: TGCGCCAGCAGCCCCACCCCCGGGGCGAACACCGGGGAGCTGTTTTTT. Its protein is CASSPTPGANTGELFF.

The genes are TRBV5-1 and TRBJ2-5; 9 nucleotides line up with TRBD1. V gave up 5 bases and J gave up 2 bases; unmatched junction bases: 7. Germline V gene data show CDR1 as SGHRS and CDR2 as YFSETQ. CDR3 length equals 15 residues. Written as DNA, the CDR3 is TGCGCCAGCAGTCTTGACAGGGGGACGCAAGAGACCCAGTACTTC. Protein product: CASSLDRGTQETQYF.

This chain connects TRBV28 to TRBJ1-5; TRBD1 is a possible D gene (6 bases). Per the germline V gene, CDR1 is MDHEN and CDR2 is SYDVKM. Trimming left V 6 bases short and J 6 bases short, with 15 bases between. The CDR3 spans 14 residues. CDR3 residues: CASRNPRGSQPQHF. CDR3 nucleotide sequence: TGTGCCAGCAGAAACCCCAGGGGAAGTCAGCCCCAGCATTTT.

The rearrangement joins TRBV15 to TRBJ2-3; perhaps TRBD2 as D (6 bases). Per the germline V gene, CDR1 is LNHNV and CDR2 is YYDKDF (reference sequence). This CDR3 is built from 16 residues. Trimming shortened V by 0 bases and J by 0 bases, and 10 bases separated the two germline ends. CDR3 in DNA: TGTGCCACCAGCAGAGATCTAGCGTTAAGCACAGATACGCAGTATTTT. Translation: CATSRDLALSTDTQYF.

CDR3 sequence (DNA): TGTGCCTGGAGCTTCGGACAGGGTTTCACCGGGGAGCTGTTTTTT. Its protein product is CAWSFGQGFTGELFF. The chain uses TRBV30 and TRBJ2-2; 8 positions match TRBD1. The CDR3 loop spans 15 amino acids. V gave up 3 bases and J gave up 4 bases; unmatched junction bases: 7. The germline V gene encodes CDR1 GTSNPN and CDR2 SVGIG (reference sequence). The variable domain in full, with the rest retrieved from reference TRBV30 and TRBJ2-2, is SQTIHQWPATLVQPVGSPLSLECTVEGTSNPNLYWYRQAAGRGLQLLFYSVGIGQISSEVPQNLSASRPQDRQFILSSKKLLLSDSGFYLCAWSFGQGFTGELFFGEGSRLTVL.

This clone appeared once. This chain uses TRBV5-1 with TRBJ2-4; TRBD1 might be the D (6 bases). CDR1 is SGHRS, CDR2 YFSETQ, per germline. V shed 7 bases and J shed 6 bases, with 11 bases lying between them. The CDR3 runs 12 residues. CDR3 in DNA: TGCGCCAGCGAGGGGGACGGAAACATTCAGTACTTC. Residues: CASEGDGNIQYF.

This clone was seen just once. The chain links TRBV15 to TRBJ2-1; D unresolved. Germline CDR1 LNHNV, CDR2 YYDKDF (reference sequence). The V gene lost 1 base and the J gene lost 5 bases, with 9 bases spanning the gap. The CDR3 loop spans 14 amino acids. CDR3 residues: CATSRVTRDNEQFF. CDR3 DNA sequence: TGTGCCACCAGCAGAGTTACGAGAGACAATGAGCAGTTCTTC.

V and J are TRBV7-9 and TRBJ1-4; TRBD1 matches 10 bases. The CDR3 is 15 amino acids. V was pared by 3 bases and J by 2 bases, with 0 bases of the junction left unmatched. Germline assignment: CDR1 SEHNR and CDR2 FQNEAQ (reference sequence). The CDR3 bases are TGTGCCAGCAGCTTGACAGGGGGCACTAATGAAAAACTGTTTTTT. This translates into CASSLTGGTNEKLFF.

This rearrangement joins TRBV29-1 to TRBJ1-2; D is uncertain. V gave up 6 bases and J gave up 5 bases, with 10 bases separating them. In germline, CDR1 is SQVTM, CDR2 ANQGSEA. CDR3 length equals 11 residues. The CDR3 region has the DNA TGCAGCGTAGAGGGCCCATATGGCTACACCTTC. Its translation is CSVEGPYGYTF.

The CDR3 sequence: CASSLTYVTEAFF. DNA of the CDR3: TGCGCCAGCAGCTTGACCTACGTTACTGAAGCTTTCTTT. V gene TRBV5-1 combines with J gene TRBJ1-1; no firm D call. The CDR3 runs to 13 residues. Between the trimmed V and J ends, which lost 1 base and 5 bases, there was a span of 9 bases. The germline CDR1 and CDR2 sequences are SGHRS and YFSETQ.

This chain links TRBV9 with TRBJ2-3; TRBD2 matches 8 bases. Germline V CDR1 and CDR2: SGDLS, YYNGEE. There are 17 residues in the CDR3. Germline trimming cut 0 bases from V and 2 bases from J; bases unmatched to any gene: 8. This CDR3 reads CASSVGVTSGPTDTQYF. In nucleotides, the CDR3 is TGTGCCAGCAGCGTAGGGGTTACTAGCGGACCCACAGATACGCAGTATTTT.

The V gene is TRBV4-2, the J gene TRBJ1-2; 10 nucleotides align to TRBD1. V lost 4 bases, J lost 4 bases, and 9 bases stayed unmatched. This CDR3 comprises 16 residues. Germline values: CDR1 LGHNA, CDR2 YNFKEQ. The CDR3 DNA reads TGTGCCAGCAGCCGAGGGGACAGGGGAGAATCCTATGGCTACACCTTC. It encodes CASSRGDRGESYGYTF.

This chain uses TRBV7-9 with TRBJ1-4; perhaps TRBD1 as D (6 bases). Between the trimmed V and J ends, which lost 5 bases and 5 bases, there was a span of 12 bases. The germline gives CDR1 SEHNR, CDR2 FQNEAQ (reference sequence). The CDR3 is 14 residues long. This CDR3 is CASSPGQSNEKLFF. In nucleotides, the CDR3 is TGTGCCAGCAGCCCAGGACAGTCCAATGAAAAACTGTTTTTT.

The chain links TRBV18 to TRBJ2-5, with 9 bases lining up with TRBD2. J was trimmed by 5 bases and V by 0 bases; bases with no gene match: 1. Germline values: CDR1 KGHSH, CDR2 LQKENI. CDR3 length equals 14 residues. This CDR3 reads CASSPPSGSETQYF. CDR3 sequence (DNA): TGTGCCAGCTCACCACCTAGCGGGAGTGAGACCCAGTACTTC.

The rearrangement joins TRBV5-1 to TRBJ2-3; the match to TRBD2 covers 9 bases. V lost 7 bases and J lost 4; bases outside the gene matches: 13. CDR1 is SGHRS and CDR2 is YFSETQ in the germline V gene. This CDR3 is built from 16 residues. Here the CDR3 reads CASGTLRAGGPDTQYF. The CDR3 DNA reads TGCGCCAGCGGAACTCTCCGGGCGGGAGGGCCAGATACGCAGTATTTT.

The chain joins TRBV7-2 to TRBJ2-5, with unresolved D. Trimming took 6 bases from V and 1 from J, leaving 15 bases between them. This CDR3 is built from 15 residues. Germline assignment: CDR1 SGHTA and CDR2 FQGNSA. The CDR3 here is CASSLEVVGQETQYF. In nucleotides, the CDR3 is TGTGCCAGCAGTCTAGAGGTCGTGGGCCAAGAGACCCAGTACTTC.

V gene TRBV5-6 combines with J gene TRBJ2-1; 7 positions match TRBD2. Per germline, CDR1 SGHDT and CDR2 YYEEEE. V shed 4 bases and J 4 bases; nucleotides not matched to a gene: 8. The CDR3 loop spans 15 amino acids. DNA for the CDR3: TGTGCCAGCAGCCCTCCTAGCGGCGATTACAATGAGCAGTTCTTC. Protein product: CASSPPSGDYNEQFF.

V gene TRBV7-2 combines with J gene TRBJ1-2; TRBD1 aligns across 8 bases. V lost 1 base, J lost 4 bases, and 11 bases stayed unmatched. The CDR3 has 17 amino acids. CDR1 is SGHTA and CDR2 is FQGNSA in the germline V gene. CDR3 bases: TGTGCCAGCAGCTTAGTTGCTCGCAGGGGGCCCTCCTATGGCTACACCTTC. Amino acid sequence: CASSLVARRGPSYGYTF.

The rearrangement uses TRBV9 and TRBJ2-6; a possible D gene is TRBD1 (5 bases). The CDR3 consists of 17 residues. Trimming cost V 0 bases and J 2 bases, with 12 bases left between them. Germline V gene sequence: CDR1 SGDLS, CDR2 YYNGEE. The CDR3 sequence: CASSVAPTGTGANVLTF. The DNA of the CDR3 is TGTGCCAGCAGCGTAGCCCCTACAGGTACTGGGGCCAACGTCCTGACTTTC.

This clone was picked up one time. This chain links TRBV5-1 with TRBJ1-2; no clear D. The CDR3 is 13 residues long. CDR1 and CDR2 (germline): SGHRS, YFSETQ. V was pared by 0 bases and J by 2 bases, with 5 bases between. CDR3 protein: CASSLGQNYGYTF. CDR3 sequence (DNA): TGCGCCAGCAGCTTGGGGCAGAACTATGGCTACACCTTC.

The chain couples TRBV9 to TRBJ2-5; D may be TRBD2 (6 bases). Germline loops: CDR1 SGDLS, CDR2 YYNGEE. This CDR3 contains 14 residues. The V end lost 0 bases, the J end lost 5 bases, and 11 bases lay between the germline ends. CDR3 bases: TGTGCCAGCAGCGTAGTCGACGGAGGGGAGACCCAGTACTTC. This codes for CASSVVDGGETQYF.

V gene TRBV27 combines with J gene TRBJ2-5; D tentatively reads TRBD1 or TRBD2 (6 bases each). V lost 5 bases and J lost 1, with 11 bases in between. CDR1 and CDR2 (germline): MNHEY, SMNVEV (reference sequence). The CDR3 consists of 14 residues. CDR3 DNA: TGTGCCAGCAGTCCCTGGGGGGCCCAAGAGACCCAGTACTTC. Protein: CASSPWGAQETQYF.

This clone occurred once. V usage is TRBV10-1 and J usage is TRBJ2-3; 13 bases map to TRBD2. Germline-derived CDR1 and CDR2 are WNHNN and SYGVQD (reference sequence). There are 17 residues in the CDR3. V dropped 6 bases and J dropped 4; count of bases not matched to a gene: 10. The CDR3 DNA is TGCGCCAGCAGCCTGGGACTAGCGGGATCGGGGGCAGATACGCAGTATTTT. This gives the protein CASSLGLAGSGADTQYF.